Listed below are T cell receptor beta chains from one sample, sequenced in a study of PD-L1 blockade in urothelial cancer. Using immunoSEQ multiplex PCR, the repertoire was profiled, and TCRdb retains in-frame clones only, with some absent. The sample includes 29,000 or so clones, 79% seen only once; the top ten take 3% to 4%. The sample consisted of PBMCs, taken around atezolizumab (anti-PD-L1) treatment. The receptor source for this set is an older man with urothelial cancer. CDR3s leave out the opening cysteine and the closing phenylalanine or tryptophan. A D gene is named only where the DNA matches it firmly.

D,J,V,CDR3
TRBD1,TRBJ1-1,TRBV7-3,ASSFTTGVHTEAF
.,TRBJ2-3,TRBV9,AGGTRVADTQY
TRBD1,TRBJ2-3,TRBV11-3,ASSLGDRGTDTQY
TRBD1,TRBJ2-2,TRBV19,ASRGNGQGPMTGELF
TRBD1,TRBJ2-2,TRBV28,ASCRQGASTGELF
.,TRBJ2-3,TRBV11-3,ASSLVTPSTDTQY
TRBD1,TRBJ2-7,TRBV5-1,ASKVGTGAYEQY
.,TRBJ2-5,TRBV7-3,ASSRDGGGETQY
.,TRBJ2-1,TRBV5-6,ASSLSVNEQF
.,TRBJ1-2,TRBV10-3,AIREGRGIEGYT